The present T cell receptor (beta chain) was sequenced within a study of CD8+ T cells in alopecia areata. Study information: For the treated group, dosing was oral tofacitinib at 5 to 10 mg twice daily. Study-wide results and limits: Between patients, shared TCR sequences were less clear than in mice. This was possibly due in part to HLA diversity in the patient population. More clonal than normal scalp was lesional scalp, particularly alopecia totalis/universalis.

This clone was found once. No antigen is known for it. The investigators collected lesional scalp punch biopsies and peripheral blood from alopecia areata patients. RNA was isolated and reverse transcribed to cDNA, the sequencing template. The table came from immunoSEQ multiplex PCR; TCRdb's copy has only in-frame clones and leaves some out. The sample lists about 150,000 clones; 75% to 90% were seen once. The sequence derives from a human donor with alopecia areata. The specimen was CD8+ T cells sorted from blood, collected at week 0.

In nucleotides, the CDR3 is TGTGCCAGCAGTTTATCCCAGGGGGACTGGGGTTACAATCAGCCCCAGCATTTT. Translated, it gives CASSLSQGDWGYNQPQHF. The V call is TRBV27, the J call TRBJ1-5, with TRBD1 identical over 7 bases. The germline V gene has CDR1 MNHEY and CDR2 SMNVEV (reference sequence). J gave up 3 bases and V 0 bases, and 11 bases lay outside the gene matches. This CDR3 comprises 18 residues.